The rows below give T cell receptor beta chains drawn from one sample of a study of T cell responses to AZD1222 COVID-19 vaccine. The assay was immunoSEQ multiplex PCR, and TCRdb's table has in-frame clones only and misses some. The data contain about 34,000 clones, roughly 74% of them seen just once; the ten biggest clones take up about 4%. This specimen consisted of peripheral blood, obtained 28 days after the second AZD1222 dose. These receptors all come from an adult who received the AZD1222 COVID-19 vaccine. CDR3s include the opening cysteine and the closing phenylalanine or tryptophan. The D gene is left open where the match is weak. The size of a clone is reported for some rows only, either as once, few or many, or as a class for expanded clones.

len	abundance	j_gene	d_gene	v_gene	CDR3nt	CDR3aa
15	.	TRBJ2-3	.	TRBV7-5	TGTGCCAGAAGCACAAGGCCACCAAGCATCGATACGCAGTATTTT	CARSTRPPSIDTQYF
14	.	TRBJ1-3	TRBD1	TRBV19	TGTGCCAGTAGTCAGGGGGCCACCGGAAACACCATATATTTT	CASSQGATGNTIYF
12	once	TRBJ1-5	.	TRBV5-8	TGTGCCAGCAGCGACAGATTTCGGCCCCAGCATTTT	CASSDRFRPQHF
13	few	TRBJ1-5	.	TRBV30	TGTGCCTGGAGTCGGGATTCTAATCAGCCCCAGCATTTT	CAWSRDSNQPQHF
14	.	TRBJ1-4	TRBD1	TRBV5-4	TGTGCCAGCAGGGACGACAGGGAAGGTGAAAAACTGTTTTTT	CASRDDREGEKLFF
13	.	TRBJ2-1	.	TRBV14	TGTGCCAGCAGCCAAGAGATATGGCGTGAGCAGTTCTTC	CASSQEIWREQFF
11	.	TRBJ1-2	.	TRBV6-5	TGTGCCATCCAGGGGAACTATGGCTACACCTTC	CAIQGNYGYTF
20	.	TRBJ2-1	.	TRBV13	TGTGCCAGCAGCCTTTCACGGGGGATCGGGCCGACTACCTCCTACAATGAGCAGTTCTTC	CASSLSRGIGPTTSYNEQFF
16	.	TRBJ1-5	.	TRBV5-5	TGTGCCAGCAGCTTGTCTTCAGGGCAAGGTGGTCAGTCCCAGCATTTT	CASSLSSGQGGQSQHF
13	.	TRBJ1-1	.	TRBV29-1	TGCAGCGTTGACAGGAACATGAACACTGAAGCTTTCTTT	CSVDRNMNTEAFF
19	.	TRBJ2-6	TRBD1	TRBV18	TGTGCCAGCTCGCCCGGACAGGGGGCCGCCTTCTCTGGGGCCAACGTCCTGACTTTC	CASSPGQGAAFSGANVLTF
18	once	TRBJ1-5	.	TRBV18	TGTGCCAGCTCACCACGTTCTCAGGCAGGGGCTAGCAATCAGCCCCAGCATTTT	CASSPRSQAGASNQPQHF
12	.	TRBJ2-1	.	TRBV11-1	TGTGCCAGCAGCTTCGGCGACAATGAGCAGTTCTTC	CASSFGDNEQFF
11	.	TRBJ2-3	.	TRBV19	TGTGCCAGTAGTGTCACAGATACGCAGTATTTT	CASSVTDTQYF
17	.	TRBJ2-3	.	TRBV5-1	TGCGCCAGCAGCAATCTACTCGGGGGAGCCCTCACAGATACGCAGTATTTT	CASSNLLGGALTDTQYF